This is a list of T cell receptor beta chains from one sample in a study of OX40 agonist ivuxolimab in advanced cancers. Some clones are missing from TCRdb's copy, which holds only in-frame ones; the method was immunoSEQ multiplex PCR. The profile shows 70,000 to 95,000 clones, 94% of them singletons. This material consisted of CD4+ or CD8+ T cells sorted from blood, taken in a trial of the OX40 agonist ivuxolimab. The receptors stem from an adult with an advanced solid tumor such as melanoma, head and neck, liver or kidney cancer. CDR3s include the opening cysteine and the closing phenylalanine or tryptophan. The order of the fields is D gene, V gene, clone size, J gene, CDR3 protein, CDR3 DNA. A D gene is named only where the DNA matches it firmly. Clone size appears in some rows only: once, few, many, or a class for an expanded clone.

d_gene: -
v_gene: TRBV19
abundance: -
j_gene: TRBJ1-1
CDR3aa: CASSMGWSAEAFF
CDR3nt: TGTGCCAGTAGTATGGGTTGGTCGGCTGAAGCTTTCTTT

d_gene: -
v_gene: TRBV5-5
abundance: -
j_gene: TRBJ1-3
CDR3aa: CASSWTVMGNTIYF
CDR3nt: TGTGCCAGCAGCTGGACAGTCATGGGAAACACCATATATTTT

d_gene: -
v_gene: TRBV29-1
abundance: -
j_gene: TRBJ2-7
CDR3aa: CSARDLGHRSSYEQYF
CDR3nt: TGCAGCGCGCGAGACCTGGGACACCGGAGCTCCTACGAGCAGTACTTC

d_gene: TRBD1
v_gene: TRBV27
abundance: -
j_gene: TRBJ2-7
CDR3aa: CASRDRGRSYSSYEQYF
CDR3nt: TGTGCCAGCAGGGACAGGGGGCGCTCCTATAGCTCCTACGAGCAGTACTTC

d_gene: -
v_gene: TRBV27
abundance: -
j_gene: TRBJ2-3
CDR3aa: CASRGYTDTQYF
CDR3nt: TGTGCCAGCAGAGGGTACACAGATACGCAGTATTTT

d_gene: -
v_gene: TRBV28
abundance: -
j_gene: TRBJ2-2
CDR3aa: CASSLRGAEDTGELFF
CDR3nt: TGTGCCAGCAGTTTAAGAGGGGCCGAGGACACCGGGGAGCTGTTTTTT

d_gene: -
v_gene: TRBV10-2
abundance: few
j_gene: TRBJ1-2
CDR3aa: CASTFDSGYGYTF
CDR3nt: TGCGCCAGCACGTTTGACTCGGGCTATGGCTACACCTTC

d_gene: -
v_gene: TRBV4-1
abundance: -
j_gene: TRBJ2-3
CDR3aa: CASSQGARRAGDTQYF
CDR3nt: TGCGCCAGCAGCCAAGGGGCCCGCAGGGCCGGAGATACGCAGTATTTT

d_gene: -
v_gene: TRBV6-5
abundance: -
j_gene: TRBJ1-3
CDR3aa: CASRRADSGNTIYF
CDR3nt: TGTGCCAGCAGGCGGGCCGACTCTGGAAACACCATATATTTT

d_gene: TRBD1
v_gene: TRBV10-2
abundance: -
j_gene: TRBJ1-6
CDR3aa: CASSGGQGWDSPLHF
CDR3nt: TGCGCCAGCAGTGGAGGACAGGGATGGGATTCACCCCTCCACTTT

d_gene: -
v_gene: TRBV27
abundance: -
j_gene: TRBJ1-4
CDR3aa: CASSLSGQGIGNEKLFF
CDR3nt: TGTGCCAGCAGTTTATCGGGCCAGGGTATAGGAAATGAAAAACTGTTTTTT

d_gene: -
v_gene: TRBV29-1
abundance: -
j_gene: TRBJ1-1
CDR3aa: CSVAGPGPLGEAFF
CDR3nt: TGCAGCGTTGCGGGTCCGGGACCCCTTGGGGAAGCTTTCTTT